Following are 32 T cell receptor beta chains from one sample sequenced in a study of blood T cell repertoires in COVID-19. Generated by immunoSEQ multiplex PCR, the TCRdb table keeps only in-frame clones and is missing some. This table has tens of thousands of clones, about nine tenths appearing once. Sample: peripheral blood. The receptors come from a human donor with active COVID-19. The donor label of this sample is uncertain.

The V call is TRBV27, the J call TRBJ2-7; 9 positions agree with TRBD2. The CDR3 consists of 15 residues. Germline CDR1 is MNHEY and CDR2 is SMNVEV (reference sequence). V lost 8 bases to trimming and J lost 3 bases; unmatched junction nucleotides: 11. Here the CDR3 reads CASSRRLAGLYEQYF. The CDR3 DNA sequence: TGTGCCAGCTCCCGGCGGCTAGCGGGACTCTACGAGCAGTACTTC.

The chain employs TRBV5-1 and TRBJ1-1, with D maybe TRBD1 (5 bases). Germline CDR1 is SGHRS and CDR2 is YFSETQ. Trimming stripped 4 bases from V and 4 bases from J, with 14 bases between. The length of the CDR3 is 14 residues. The CDR3 DNA reads as TGCGCCAGCAGCGGAGGGGAATTCGGCACTGAAGCTTTCTTT. It yields the protein CASSGGEFGTEAFF.

V and J are TRBV7-8 and TRBJ1-4, with 8 bases matching TRBD1. The junction had 2 bases not matched to a gene; V was cut back by 3 bases and J by 5 bases. CDR1 and CDR2 (germline): SGHVS, FQNEAQ. The length of the CDR3 is 14 residues. The CDR3 coding sequence is TGTGCCAGCAGCTTCCAGGGGGCAAATGAAAAACTGTTTTTT. Translating gives CASSFQGANEKLFF. Using reference TRBV7-8 and TRBJ1-4 for the parts outside the CDR3, the full variable domain is GAGVSQSPRYKVAKRGQDVALRCDPISGHVSLFWYQQALGQGPEFLTYFQNEAQLDKSGLPSDRFFAERPEGSVSTLKIQRTQQEDSAVYLCASSFQGANEKLFFGSGTQLSVL.

The rearrangement joins TRBV24-1 to TRBJ1-2; D unresolved. The CDR3 consists of 13 residues. Per the germline V gene, CDR1 is KGHDR and CDR2 is SFDVKD. Trimming removed 6 bases at V and 4 bases at J, with 11 bases between. CDR3 sequence: CATSSQRGYGYTF. The DNA for the CDR3 is TGTGCCACCAGTTCTCAACGGGGCTATGGCTACACCTTC.

The gene calls are TRBV7-3 and TRBJ1-1; D not certain. Trimming shortened V by 4 bases and J by 0 bases, and 6 bases separated the two germline ends. The CDR3 is 13 amino acids. Germline V CDR1 and CDR2: SGHTA, FQGTGA. The CDR3 DNA reads as TGTGCCAGCAGCTCCAATCTGAACACTGAAGCTTTCTTT. This encodes CASSSNLNTEAFF.

The chain uses TRBV7-8 and TRBJ2-7, with 11 positions matching TRBD2. The germline gives CDR1 SGHVS, CDR2 FQNEAQ. V was clipped by 6 bases and J by 0 bases; unmatched bases: 10. The CDR3 is 17 residues long. CDR3 residues: CASSPGTSGTYSYEQYF. The CDR3 nucleotides are TGTGCCAGCAGTCCCGGGACTAGCGGAACTTACTCCTACGAGCAGTACTTC.

The chain employs TRBV9 and TRBJ1-1, with D perhaps matching TRBD1 (5 bases). Germline CDR1 reads SGDLS; CDR2 reads YYNGEE. CDR3 size: 15 residues. Trimming pared 0 bases from V and 3 bases from J, leaving 12 bases between. CDR3 sequence reads: CASSVAGGADTEAFF. Written as DNA, the CDR3 is TGTGCCAGCAGCGTAGCTGGAGGGGCGGACACTGAAGCTTTCTTT.

The chain is built from TRBV28 and TRBJ1-3, with D hard to call. The length of the CDR3 is 17 residues. Looked up from germline, CDR1 is MDHEN and CDR2 is SYDVKM. V was pared by 6 bases and J by 0 bases, with 18 bases between. DNA for the CDR3: TGTGCCAGCAGGACAAGACCCGGGGTCTACTCTGGAAACACCATATATTTT. It codes for CASRTRPGVYSGNTIYF.

The chain is built from TRBV5-5 and TRBJ1-5, with 7 positions matching TRBD1. Germline V CDR1 and CDR2: SGHKS, YYEKEE (reference sequence). The V and J ends lost 0 bases and 2 bases, in that order; junction bases with no gene match: 2. This CDR3 region has 15 residues. In DNA, the CDR3 is TGTGCCAGCAGCTTGGACAGGGGAGGCAATCAGCCCCAGCATTTT. This encodes CASSLDRGGNQPQHF. Drawing the rest from reference TRBV5-5 and TRBJ1-5, the complete variable domain is DAGVTQSPTHLIKTRGQQVTLRCSPISGHKSVSWYQQVLGQGPQFIFQYYEKEERGRGNFPDRFSARQFPNYSSELNVNALLLGDSALYLCASSLDRGGNQPQHFGDGTRLSIL.

This chain links TRBV28 with TRBJ2-2, with D tentatively TRBD1 (6 bases). This CDR3 region has 14 residues. The V end was cut by 11 bases, the J end by 4 bases, with 17 bases between. Germline V gives CDR1 MDHEN, CDR2 SYDVKM. CDR3 sequence: CASAPGHRTGELFF. DNA of the CDR3: TGTGCCTCCGCGCCGGGACATCGCACCGGGGAGCTGTTTTTT. The full variable domain, its missing parts supplied by reference TRBV28 and TRBJ2-2, is DVKVTQSSRYLVKRTGEKVFLECVQDMDHENMFWYRQDPGLGLRLIYFSYDVKMKEKGDIPEGYSVSREKKERFSLILESASTNQTSMYLCASAPGHRTGELFFGEGSRLTVL.

This chain uses TRBV11-2 with TRBJ2-5; 8 nucleotides agree with TRBD1. V lost 2 bases to trimming and J lost 3 bases; unmatched junction nucleotides: 5. This CDR3 has 15 residues. The germline V gene has CDR1 SGHAT and CDR2 FQNNGV. The CDR3 here is CASSLFSGGKETQYF. CDR3 bases: TGTGCCAGCAGCTTATTTTCAGGGGGCAAAGAGACCCAGTACTTC.

The rearrangement links TRBV6-5 to TRBJ2-7; 8 nucleotides align to TRBD2. CDR3 length equals 16 residues. From germline, CDR1 is MNHEY and CDR2 SVGAGI. Trimming took 2 bases from V and 0 from J; bases not matched to a gene: 6. In DNA form, the CDR3 reads TGTGCCAGCAGTTACCACGGGGGGGGGCACTCCTACGAGCAGTACTTC. It is translated as CASSYHGGGHSYEQYF.

The CDR3 sequence is CASSQQQGSNQPQHF. The CDR3 DNA reads TGTGCCAGCAGCCAGCAACAGGGTAGCAATCAGCCCCAGCATTTT. The chain combines TRBV3-1 (or the pseudogene TRBV3-2) with TRBJ1-5; weak D call: TRBD1 (6 bases). V lost 3 bases and J 0 bases, leaving 9 bases between the germline ends. CDR3 length equals 15 residues. Germline V gene lookup returns CDR1 LGHDT and CDR2 YNNKEL (reference sequence).

The genes are TRBV28 and TRBJ1-1; D perhaps matches TRBD1 (6 bases). In germline, CDR1 is MDHEN, CDR2 SYDVKM. The CDR3 extends over 15 amino acids. V was pared by 5 bases and J by 4 bases, with 17 bases between. In nucleotides, the CDR3 is TGTGCCAGCAGTCAGTCGGACAGTCCTATCACTGAAGCTTTCTTT. Translated: CASSQSDSPITEAFF.

J is TRBJ1-2 and V is TRBV6-1, with 7 bases identical to TRBD1. This CDR3 is 15 amino acids long. The junction had 11 bases not matched to a gene; V was cut back by 3 bases and J by 7 bases. The germline V gene has CDR1 MNHNS and CDR2 SASEGT. Here the CDR3 reads CASSESARGRGGYTF. The DNA of the CDR3 is TGTGCCAGCAGTGAGTCCGCGAGGGGGCGGGGTGGCTACACCTTC.

This sequence joins TRBV3-1 (or the pseudogene TRBV3-2) and TRBJ2-5; TRBD2 agrees at 7 bases. The V and J ends lost 4 bases and 5 bases, in that order; junction bases with no gene match: 7. Germline CDR1 and CDR2: LGHDT and YNNKEL (reference sequence). The CDR3 contains 14 residues. DNA of the CDR3: TGTGCCAGCAGCCTTACTAGCGAGGGTGAGACCCAGTACTTC. This codes for CASSLTSEGETQYF.

The chain has TRBV19 and TRBJ2-7, with 9 positions matching TRBD2. Germline V gene lookup returns CDR1 LNHDA and CDR2 SQIVND (reference sequence). The V segment lost 5 bases and the J segment 3 bases; nucleotides outside the gene matches: 14. This CDR3 contains 17 residues. CDR3 protein: CASSRETIAGEGYEQYF. The CDR3 nucleotides read TGTGCCAGTAGTCGAGAAACAATAGCGGGAGAGGGCTACGAGCAGTACTTC. Complete variable domain (other parts from reference TRBV19 and TRBJ2-7): DGGITQSPKYLFRKEGQNVTLSCEQNLNHDAMYWYRQDPGQGLRLIYYSQIVNDFQKGDIAEGYSVSREKKESFPLTVTSAQKNPTAFYLCASSRETIAGEGYEQYFGPGTRLTVT.

The chain combines TRBV7-9 with TRBJ2-6; D gene uncertain. The germline V and J ends were trimmed by 4 bases and 1 base, with 8 bases remaining between them. The CDR3 length is 15 residues. Germline CDR1 reads SEHNR; CDR2 reads FQNEAQ (reference sequence). For the CDR3, the DNA is TGTGCCAGCAGCTCAACTGAATCTGGGGCCAACGTCCTGACTTTC. It specifies CASSSTESGANVLTF.

The chain has TRBV10-1 and TRBJ2-7; 8 bases line up with TRBD1. The CDR3 runs 12 residues. V was clipped by 7 bases and J by 2 bases; unmatched bases: 1. CDR1 WNHNN and CDR2 SYGVQD come from the germline V gene (reference sequence). The CDR3 nucleotides are TGCGCCAGCATGACAGGGGCCTACGAGCAGTACTTC. Its translation is CASMTGAYEQYF.

This clone was counted a few times. V is TRBV27 and J is TRBJ2-2; 15 bases are a match to TRBD2. Looked up from germline, CDR1 is MNHEY and CDR2 is SMNVEV (reference sequence). This CDR3 is built from 20 residues. Losses at the gene ends were 6 bases for V and 5 bases for J; bases not matched to a gene: 16. CDR3 sequence reads: CASRPAGLAGGSRGTGELFF. The CDR3 nucleotides are TGTGCCAGCAGACCCGCGGGACTAGCGGGGGGTAGCCGAGGGACCGGGGAGCTGTTTTTT.

This clone occurred once. This sequence joins TRBV4-1 and TRBJ2-7; D is perhaps TRBD2 (6 bases). Trimming took 3 bases from V and 4 from J, leaving 16 bases between them. This CDR3 contains 15 residues. Germline CDR1 and CDR2: MGHRA and YSYEKL. CDR3 residues: CASSQGQGGTYEQYF. Here the CDR3 DNA reads TGCGCCAGCAGCCAGGGCCAGGGTGGGACTTACGAGCAGTACTTC.

V is TRBV19 and J is TRBJ1-2; D possibly corresponds to TRBD1 (6 bases). V lost 0 bases to trimming and J lost 7 bases, with 9 bases between them. The CDR3 is made up of 13 amino acids. Germline CDR1 reads LNHDA; CDR2 reads SQIVND (reference sequence). The CDR3: CASSIEGAGGYTF. As DNA, the CDR3 is TGTGCCAGTAGTATAGAGGGGGCCGGTGGCTACACCTTC. Full variable domain (outside the CDR3, taken from reference TRBV19 and TRBJ1-2): DGGITQSPKYLFRKEGQNVTLSCEQNLNHDAMYWYRQDPGQGLRLIYYSQIVNDFQKGDIAEGYSVSREKKESFPLTVTSAQKNPTAFYLCASSIEGAGGYTFGSGTRLTVV.

The rearrangement joins TRBV18 to TRBJ2-5; tentatively, D is TRBD1 (6 bases). Trimming left V 6 bases short and J 0 bases short, with 14 bases between. Germline V gene data show CDR1 as KGHSH and CDR2 as LQKENI. The CDR3 contains 15 residues. The CDR3 nucleotides read TGTGCCAGCTCCCTCAACGGACAGCACCAAGAGACCCAGTACTTC. It translates to CASSLNGQHQETQYF.

The chain carries TRBV19 and TRBJ1-2; D possibly corresponds to TRBD1 (6 bases). V was shortened by 5 bases and J by 2 bases, with 12 bases between the two germline ends. There are 14 residues in the CDR3. Germline V gives CDR1 LNHDA, CDR2 SQIVND (reference sequence). CDR3 residues: CASSEDRSNYGYTF. The CDR3 bases are TGTGCCAGTAGTGAGGACAGATCCAACTATGGCTACACCTTC.

This chain connects TRBV28 to TRBJ2-7; a possible D gene is TRBD2 (6 bases). The V and J ends lost 4 bases and 4 bases respectively, with 14 bases between them. This CDR3 is 14 amino acids long. Germline CDR1 and CDR2: MDHEN and SYDVKM. CDR3 protein: CASSSPVGGYEQYF. The CDR3 region has the DNA TGTGCCAGCAGTTCCCCAGTTGGGGGGTACGAGCAGTACTTC.

The J gene is TRBJ2-2, the V gene TRBV7-3; 7 nucleotides match TRBD2. Germline V gives CDR1 SGHTA, CDR2 FQGTGA. The junction had 7 bases not matched to a gene; V was cut back by 5 bases and J by 7 bases. The CDR3 runs to 14 residues. CDR3 bases: TGTGCCAGCAGCCTAGCGGCGGTGGGCGGGGAGCTGTTTTTT. It encodes CASSLAAVGGELFF.

The table lists this clone with a count of one. This rearrangement joins TRBV7-8 to TRBJ2-7, with D unresolved. The CDR3 has 14 residues. CDR1 SGHVS and CDR2 FQNEAQ come from the germline V gene. V lost 5 bases, J lost 1 base, and 12 bases lay in between. CDR3 region: CASSVLRRSYEQYF. CDR3 in DNA: TGTGCCAGCAGCGTCCTGCGGAGATCCTACGAGCAGTACTTC.

The chain employs TRBV28 and TRBJ2-6, with TRBD1 matching over 7 bases. The V and J ends lost 2 bases and 0 bases, in that order; junction bases with no gene match: 7. Germline CDR1 is MDHEN and CDR2 is SYDVKM. This CDR3 is built from 18 residues. CDR3 in amino acids: CASSLLGQSSSGANVLTF. The CDR3 nucleotides are TGTGCCAGCAGTTTACTGGGACAGTCTTCCTCTGGGGCCAACGTCCTGACTTTC.

The chain employs TRBV27 and TRBJ1-2; 9 bases are shared with TRBD1. Germline V gene sequence: CDR1 MNHEY, CDR2 SMNVEV (reference sequence). With V trimmed by 6 bases and J by 8 bases, 13 bases remained unmatched. The CDR3 is 15 amino acids. This chain's CDR3 is CASSHGRTGARGYTF. CDR3 in DNA: TGTGCCAGCAGCCATGGACGGACAGGGGCGCGGGGCTACACCTTC.

The chain has TRBV4-1 and TRBJ1-2; the D is unclear. CDR3 length equals 13 residues. V lost 2 bases and J 7 bases, leaving 11 bases between the germline ends. CDR1 and CDR2 (germline): MGHRA, YSYEKL. In DNA, the CDR3 is TGCGCCAGCAGCCAAAATGGAGTGCTTGGCTACACCTTC. It specifies CASSQNGVLGYTF.

As for this clone: The junction departs from germline at one end; a sequencing error may be responsible. The chain recombines TRBV5-4 with TRBJ2-1; D is unclear. Germline V gene data show CDR1 as SGHNT and CDR2 as YYREEE (reference sequence). This CDR3 contains 15 residues. The CDR3 region has the DNA TGTGCCAGCAGATTGGACGCCGGCTCCTACAATGAGCAGTTCTTC. Its protein product is CASRLDAGSYNEQFF.

The V call is TRBV7-9, the J call TRBJ2-2; D perhaps matches TRBD2 (7 bases). Germline values: CDR1 SEHNR, CDR2 FQNEAQ (reference sequence). The CDR3 spans 16 residues. Trimming pared 0 bases from V and 2 bases from J, leaving 10 bases between. The CDR3 protein is CASSLAAGANTGELFF. CDR3 sequence (DNA): TGTGCCAGCAGCTTAGCGGCGGGGGCCAACACCGGGGAGCTGTTTTTT.